What follows are 5 T cell receptor beta chains derived from one specimen sequenced in a study of shared clonotypes between healthy human individuals. TCRdb's table, derived via immunoSEQ multiplex PCR, lists solely in-frame clones and lacks some. The table shows 1.6 million or so clones, with around 98.5% occurring only once. Specimen: naive CD4+ T cells sorted from blood. The subset was: CD45RA+ positively selected. The receptor source for this set is a man between 25 and 39 years old in good health.

The rearrangement joins TRBV27 to TRBJ2-7; TRBD2 matches at 9 bases. V shed 5 bases, J shed 9 bases, and the junction held 8 bases outside the gene matches. Germline assignment: CDR1 MNHEY and CDR2 SMNVEV (reference sequence). The CDR3 is made up of 13 amino acids. The CDR3 protein is CASSGVAGAGQYF. The CDR3 DNA sequence: TGTGCCAGCAGTGGTGTAGCGGGAGCAGGGCAGTACTTC.

The chain has TRBV30 and TRBJ1-5; unclear D gene. Trimming removed 0 bases from V and 6 bases from J, with 12 bases in between. From germline, CDR1 is GTSNPN and CDR2 SVGIG (reference sequence). CDR3 length: 14 residues. Written as DNA, the CDR3 is TGTGCCTGGAGTGTTTTTGAGGGAGGTCAGCCCCAGCATTTT. This gives the protein CAWSVFEGGQPQHF.

The rearrangement links TRBV10-3 to TRBJ2-1; D is tentatively TRBD1 or TRBD2 (5 bases each). The germline V and J ends were trimmed by 7 bases and 6 bases, with 19 bases remaining between them. This CDR3 has 15 amino acids. Germline values: CDR1 ENHRY, CDR2 SYGVKD. In nucleotides, the CDR3 is TGTGCCATCAACCGATGGGGGATCATGGCCAATGAGCAGTTCTTC. It translates to CAINRWGIMANEQFF.

CDR3 residues: CATKGLRDSPNEQYF. For the CDR3, the DNA is TGTGCCACCAAGGGCCTACGGGACTCTCCGAACGAGCAGTACTTC. The chain has TRBV27 and TRBJ2-7; possibly TRBD2 for D (6 bases). The germline V and J ends were trimmed by 10 bases and 5 bases, with 24 bases remaining between them. This CDR3 has 15 residues. The germline gives CDR1 MNHEY, CDR2 SMNVEV (reference sequence).

This chain uses TRBV27 with TRBJ1-2, with TRBD1 matching over 9 bases. The CDR3 has 16 amino acids. V shed 5 bases, J shed 2 bases, and the junction held 9 bases outside the gene matches. CDR1 MNHEY and CDR2 SMNVEV come from the germline V gene (reference sequence). CDR3 amino acids: CASSTLMDRGNYGYTF. DNA for the CDR3: TGTGCCAGCAGTACACTAATGGACAGGGGCAACTATGGCTACACCTTC.